This TCR beta chain was recorded in a study of CD8 T cells in ankylosing spondylitis. The study's findings and limits: Significant enrichment of disease-linked clones was reported in matched ankylosing spondylitis synovial fluid. A TCR beta motif of under ten highly homologous variants appeared characteristic of ankylosing spondylitis blood. Before this, some motif variants had been reported in reactive arthritis synovial fluid and blood.

Scientists made TCR beta libraries using quantitative 5'-RACE with molecular barcodes. TCRdb analysed the 5' RACE reads with MiXCR anew, one entry per CDR3 protein. The table records some 800,000 distinct CDR3 sequences, roughly 12% of them present only once. CDR1 is DFQATT, CDR2 SNEGSKA, per germline (reference sequence). V was clipped by 0 bases and J by 5 bases, with 17 bases between them. CDR3 length: 16 amino acids. The table lists this clonotype with many counts. What it binds is not known. This chain connects TRBV20-1 to TRBJ2-1; perhaps D is TRBD1 or TRBD2 (5 bases each). The sequenced material came from blood, either unsorted or a sorted T cell fraction (not recorded which). This clonotype was sampled from a male donor with ankylosing spondylitis. The CDR3 is CSAREIGKGRDNEQFF. As DNA, the CDR3 is TGCAGTGCTAGAGAAATTGGAAAGGGACGAGACAATGAGCAGTTCTTC.